Following are 29 T cell receptor beta chains from one sample sequenced in a study of T cell repertoires in cytomegalovirus infection. These receptors are not linked to any known antigen. Each CDR3 protein gets one entry after TCRdb re-called the reads with MiXCR. The sample lists 830,000 or so distinct CDR3 sequences; approximately 32% were seen once. Sample: cultured CD8+ T cells from PBMCs, taken from culture after CMV antigen stimulation. Receptors originate from a human donor in good health (CMV status not recorded). Some clones in this sample may be carry-over from other donors' samples.

This clonotype has just a few counts. The chain has TRBV27 and TRBJ2-1, with 8 nucleotides matching TRBD1. The CDR3 consists of 16 residues. With V trimmed by 0 bases and J by 8 bases, 9 bases remained unmatched. The germline gives CDR1 MNHEY, CDR2 SMNVEV (reference sequence). CDR3 coding DNA: TGTGCCAGCAGTTTATCATTGGGGGACAGGAGGGATGAGCAGTTCTTC. It translates to CASSLSLGDRRDEQFF.

The rearrangement joins TRBV9 to TRBJ2-3, with D tentatively TRBD2 (7 bases). V lost 3 bases, J lost 2 bases, and 16 bases lay in between. The CDR3 extends over 16 amino acids. Germline V gene data show CDR1 as SGDLS and CDR2 as YYNGEE. Here the CDR3 DNA reads TGTGCCAGCAGCGAATATGGACGGGGGGCCACAGATACGCAGTATTTT. Its translation is CASSEYGRGATDTQYF.

The V and J genes are TRBV27 and TRBJ1-2; D is undetermined. The CDR3 runs to 14 residues. Trimming cost V 3 bases and J 3 bases, with 11 bases left between them. From germline, CDR1 is MNHEY and CDR2 SMNVEV (reference sequence). The CDR3 reads CASSFGSGYYGYTF. Here the CDR3 DNA reads TGTGCCAGCAGTTTCGGGTCGGGGTACTATGGCTACACCTTC.

This clonotype has more than one count but fewer than ten. The rearrangement uses TRBV7-2 and TRBJ1-4; no clear D. From germline, CDR1 is SGHTA and CDR2 FQGNSA. Trimming shortened V by 9 bases and J by 7 bases, and 21 bases separated the two germline ends. The CDR3 consists of 15 residues. As DNA, the CDR3 is TGTGCCAGTTCCCTTGATGGCCTATCCAGTGAAAAACTGTTTTTT. Its protein is CASSLDGLSSEKLFF.

This clonotype was counted many times. This chain joins TRBV12-3 or TRBV12-4 and TRBJ1-5; TRBD1 aligns across 8 bases. CDR3 length equals 17 residues. V shed 3 bases and J 7 bases; nucleotides not matched to a gene: 14. The CDR3 region has the DNA TGTGCCAGCAGTTTGAACTGGGACAGGCGAAGGGACCAGCCCCAGCATTTT. Translation: CASSLNWDRRRDQPQHF.

There are a few counts of this clonotype. V gene TRBV7-6 combines with J gene TRBJ1-2; D perhaps matches TRBD1 (5 bases). CDR1 and CDR2 from the germline V gene are SGHVS and FNYEAQ. This CDR3 region has 14 residues. Trimming left V 5 bases short and J 5 bases short, with 15 bases between. CDR3 residues: CASSALDRSYGYTF. For the CDR3, the DNA is TGTGCCAGCAGCGCCCTAGACAGAAGTTATGGCTACACCTTC. Complete variable domain (other parts from reference TRBV7-6 and TRBJ1-2): GAGVSQSPRYKVTKRGQDVALRCDPISGHVSLYWYRQALGQGPEFLTYFNYEAQQDKSGLPNDRFSAERPEGSISTLTIQRTEQRDSAMYRCASSALDRSYGYTFGSGTRLTVV.

The chain is built from TRBV6-2 or TRBV6-3 and TRBJ1-3; D unclear. Germline CDR1 MNHEY, CDR2 SVGEGT. With 5 bases removed from V and 8 bases from J, the gap between germline ends came to 13 bases. This CDR3 has 13 amino acids. CDR3: CASSLGLTDTIYF. In DNA form, the CDR3 reads TGTGCCAGCAGTCTCGGATTGACGGACACCATATATTTT.

The gene calls are TRBV27 and TRBJ1-6; perhaps TRBD1 as D (5 bases). CDR1 is MNHEY and CDR2 is SMNVEV in the germline V gene (reference sequence). CDR3 length equals 14 residues. V lost 1 base and J 9 bases, leaving 10 bases between the germline ends. Here the CDR3 reads CASSLYQGGSPLHF. CDR3 sequence (DNA): TGTGCCAGCAGTTTATACCAGGGCGGTTCACCCCTCCACTTT.

CDR3 DNA: TGTGCCAGCAGTTATTCGAGGACTAACTATGGCTACACCTTC. This encodes CASSYSRTNYGYTF. The V and J genes are TRBV6-8 and TRBJ1-2; no clear D. This CDR3 is built from 14 residues. With 3 bases removed from V and 0 bases from J, the gap between germline ends came to 8 bases. CDR1 and CDR2 (germline): MNHGY, SAAAGT.

In its sample, this clonotype was seen a few times. The J gene is TRBJ2-7, the V gene TRBV12-3 or TRBV12-4, with 8 nucleotides matching TRBD1. The CDR3 consists of 16 residues. V was pared by 5 bases and J by 0 bases, with 9 bases of the junction left unmatched. CDR3 bases: TGTGCCAGCAGTGGGCCGGGACAGGTTGTCTCCTACGAGCAGTACTTC. Translating it yields CASSGPGQVVSYEQYF.

The chain recombines TRBV3-1 with TRBJ1-2; D is undetermined. Germline CDR1 is LGHDT and CDR2 is YNNKEL (reference sequence). This CDR3 region has 14 residues. V lost 4 bases and J 1 base, leaving 10 bases between the germline ends. The CDR3 nucleotides are TGTGCCAGCAGCCCGTATACGATTAACTATGGCTACACCTTC. Its protein product is CASSPYTINYGYTF.

The rearrangement links TRBV18 to TRBJ1-1; 8 nucleotides agree with TRBD1. The germline gives CDR1 KGHSH, CDR2 LQKENI. This CDR3 region has 14 residues. Unmatched junction bases numbered 8, after V lost 6 bases and J lost 5 bases. Written as DNA, the CDR3 is TGTGCCAGCTCGCCAGGACAGGGAGAAACTGAAGCTTTCTTT. Translating it yields CASSPGQGETEAFF.

This clonotype turned up a few times. The chain couples TRBV6-2 or TRBV6-3 to TRBJ1-2; no firm D call. CDR1 and CDR2 (germline): MNHEY, SVGEGT. CDR3 size: 14 residues. The germline V and J ends were trimmed by 7 bases and 1 base, with 13 bases remaining between them. The CDR3: CASTTRVVNYGYTF. The CDR3, as DNA: TGTGCCAGCACCACGAGGGTGGTTAACTATGGCTACACCTTC.

This clonotype was seen repeatedly, ten times or more. The chain couples TRBV7-6 to TRBJ2-5; 8 nucleotides line up with TRBD2. The CDR3 covers 16 residues. The V gene end was trimmed by 5 bases and the J gene end by 4 bases; junction bases not matched to a gene: 12. Germline CDR1 SGHVS, CDR2 FNYEAQ. In nucleotides, the CDR3 is TGTGCCAGCAGCCCGGGGGGCGGGGGGCTCGGAGAGACCCAGTACTTC. It translates to CASSPGGGGLGETQYF.

The V gene is TRBV7-9, the J gene TRBJ1-1, with D perhaps matching TRBD1 (6 bases). The V end lost 5 bases, the J end lost 1 base, and 17 bases lay between the germline ends. The CDR3 has 16 amino acids. Looked up from germline, CDR1 is SEHNR and CDR2 is FQNEAQ (reference sequence). CDR3 in DNA: TGTGCCAGCAGCGAGGGACCTCTGGGGGCGAACACTGAAGCTTTCTTT. Amino acids: CASSEGPLGANTEAFF.

V is TRBV19 and J is TRBJ2-5; D is unclear. Germline V CDR1 and CDR2: LNHDA, SQIVND (reference sequence). Trimming shortened V by 5 bases and J by 5 bases, and 15 bases separated the two germline ends. This CDR3 region has 14 residues. CDR3 amino acids: CASSASGLSETQYF. The DNA of the CDR3 is TGTGCCAGTAGTGCCTCCGGGCTAAGTGAGACCCAGTACTTC. Drawing the rest from reference TRBV19 and TRBJ2-5, the complete variable domain is DGGITQSPKYLFRKEGQNVTLSCEQNLNHDAMYWYRQDPGQGLRLIYYSQIVNDFQKGDIAEGYSVSREKKESFPLTVTSAQKNPTAFYLCASSASGLSETQYFGPGTRLLVL.

This clonotype was counted only a few times. The junction and the germline gene differ at one end; a read error may be behind it. The chain is built from TRBV27 and TRBJ2-1; 8 bases line up with TRBD1. The CDR3 length is 15 residues. CDR1 is MNHEY, CDR2 SMNVEV, per germline (reference sequence). The CDR3 sequence: CASSSRTGRYNEQFF. CDR3 sequence (DNA): TGTGCCAGTAGTTCGCGGACAGGGAGGTACAATGAGCAGTTCTTC.

This clonotype was recorded a few times. The chain links TRBV6-1 to TRBJ2-1; no clear D gene. From germline, CDR1 is MNHNS and CDR2 SASEGT. There are 14 residues in the CDR3. The V gene lost 5 bases and the J gene lost 5 bases, with 13 bases spanning the gap. CDR3 sequence reads: CASSQADLDNEQFF. In nucleotides, the CDR3 is TGTGCCAGCAGTCAGGCTGATCTCGACAATGAGCAGTTCTTC.

This chain connects TRBV2 to TRBJ2-2; 12 bases align to TRBD2. This CDR3 spans 18 amino acids. In germline, CDR1 is SNHLY, CDR2 FYNNEI. Trimming took 3 bases from V and 3 from J; bases not matched to a gene: 8. CDR3 sequence reads: CASSDSASGGAYTGELFF. CDR3 nucleotides: TGTGCCAGCAGTGATAGTGCTAGCGGGGGGGCCTACACCGGGGAGCTGTTTTTT.

The V call is TRBV11-2, the J call TRBJ1-3; weak D call: TRBD1 (6 bases). V lost 1 base, J lost 0 bases, and 13 bases lay in between. Per germline, CDR1 SGHAT and CDR2 FQNNGV. This CDR3 contains 17 residues. The CDR3 DNA follows: TGTGCCAGCAGCTTAGTGGGGGCCCAGAGCTCTGGAAACACCATATATTTT. Translated: CASSLVGAQSSGNTIYF.

The chain recombines TRBV27 with TRBJ2-7, with 10 bases lining up with TRBD1. The CDR3 extends over 19 amino acids. The germline V gene has CDR1 MNHEY and CDR2 SMNVEV (reference sequence). The junction had 19 bases not matched to a gene; V was cut back by 5 bases and J by 3 bases. This CDR3 is CASSPRQGAPKPMIYEQYV. CDR3 nucleotides: TGTGCCAGCAGTCCACGACAGGGGGCCCCGAAACCCATGATCTACGAGCAGTACGTC.

This clonotype was seen only a few times. The chain couples TRBV7-6 to TRBJ2-5; 11 bases map to TRBD2. Germline lookup yields CDR1 SGHVS and CDR2 FNYEAQ. The J segment lost 4 bases and the V segment lost 2 bases, leaving 12 bases of the junction unmatched. CDR3 length: 18 amino acids. This chain's CDR3 is CASSLRIPLAGGRETQYF. The CDR3 region has the DNA TGTGCCAGCAGCTTAAGGATCCCGCTAGCGGGGGGAAGAGAGACCCAGTACTTC.

This clonotype was found a few times. V and J are TRBV6-5 and TRBJ2-7, with a weak D call TRBD1 (5 bases). With 2 bases removed from V and 3 bases from J, the gap between germline ends came to 20 bases. This CDR3 comprises 17 residues. Germline CDR1 reads MNHEY; CDR2 reads SVGAGI. CDR3 region: CASSYGILDRNLYEQYV. The CDR3 DNA reads TGTGCCAGCAGTTACGGCATTTTAGACAGAAACCTCTACGAGCAGTACGTC.

The CDR3, as DNA: TGTGCCAGCACTAAAAATCGGGCAGGGGGCATTTACGAGCAGTACGTC. It encodes CASTKNRAGGIYEQYV. The chain has TRBV6-6 and TRBJ2-7; the match to TRBD1 covers 8 bases. V shed 7 bases and J 4 bases; nucleotides not matched to a gene: 15. Germline-derived CDR1 and CDR2 are MNHNY and SVGAGI (reference sequence). This CDR3 is 16 amino acids long.

The chain employs TRBV2 and TRBJ1-2; 7 bases are a match to TRBD1. Germline V lookup: CDR1 SNHLY, CDR2 FYNNEI. This CDR3 comprises 15 residues. V dropped 6 bases and J dropped 1; count of bases not matched to a gene: 8. This CDR3 is CASRERTGLNYGYTF. DNA of the CDR3: TGTGCCAGCAGAGAGAGGACAGGACTTAACTATGGCTACACCTTC.

The V call is TRBV6-2 or TRBV6-3, the J call TRBJ2-1; D gene uncertain. Per the germline V gene, CDR1 is MNHEY and CDR2 is SVGEGT. Trimming pared 8 bases from V and 3 bases from J, leaving 17 bases between. This CDR3 spans 15 amino acids. The CDR3 loop reads CASCPGTNYYNEQFF. The CDR3 bases are TGTGCCAGCTGTCCAGGAACGAACTACTACAATGAGCAGTTCTTC.

This sequence joins TRBV20-1 and TRBJ1-5; D ambiguous. Germline CDR1 is DFQATT and CDR2 is SNEGSKA (reference sequence). V was shortened by 0 bases and J by 0 bases, with 6 bases between the two germline ends. This CDR3 region has 14 residues. The DNA for the CDR3 is TGCAGTGCTAGAGAGTCTCCTAGCAATCAGCCCCAGCATTTT. It encodes CSARESPSNQPQHF.

Regarding this clonotype: Just one base apart from a much larger clone, this may be a read error. The chain is built from TRBV7-2 and TRBJ1-3, with 8 bases aligning to TRBD1. This CDR3 is 17 amino acids long. From germline, CDR1 is SGHTA and CDR2 FQGNSA. CDR3: CVSSLLSGTGPGNTIYF. In nucleotides, the CDR3 is TGTGTCAGCAGCTTATTAAGCGGGACAGGACCTGGAAACACCATATATTTT.

This clonotype has more than one count but fewer than ten. V and J are TRBV7-9 and TRBJ2-7, with D uncertain. Between the trimmed V and J ends, which lost 5 bases and 4 bases, there was a span of 6 bases. CDR3 length: 11 residues. Germline V gene lookup returns CDR1 SEHNR and CDR2 FQNEAQ (reference sequence). The CDR3 bases are TGTGCCAGCAGCGAAGCTTACGAGCAGTACTTC. Translation: CASSEAYEQYF. Full variable domain (remainder filled in from reference TRBV7-9 and TRBJ2-7): DTGVSQNPRHKITKRGQNVTFRCDPISEHNRLYWYRQTLGQGPEFLTYFQNEAQLEKSRLLSDRFSAERPKGSFSTLEIQRTEQGDSAMYLCASSEAYEQYFGPGTRLTVT.